This passage covers 8 T cell receptor beta chains from one sample sequenced in a study of lymphopenia after photon versus proton radiotherapy. Here immunoSEQ multiplex PCR was the method, and the copy in TCRdb shows in-frame clones only, minus some. The sample consists of about 83,000 clones, around 88% of them appearing once. The sample consisted of peripheral blood, taken from a patient treated with proton-based radiotherapy. These receptors all stem from a man between 60 and 75 years old with pancreatic cancer.

This chain connects TRBV4-2 to TRBJ2-5; 9 bases line up with TRBD2. Trimming at V came to 4 bases and at J to 3 bases, leaving 9 bases not matched to a gene. Per the germline V gene, CDR1 is LGHNA and CDR2 is YNFKEQ. The CDR3 spans 16 residues. CDR3 in amino acids: CASSLGVVAGEETQYF. For the CDR3, the DNA is TGTGCCAGCAGCCTTGGGGTGGTAGCGGGAGAAGAGACCCAGTACTTC.

This chain links TRBV28 with TRBJ1-2, with D perhaps matching TRBD1 (6 bases). The germline V gene encodes CDR1 MDHEN and CDR2 SYDVKM. The CDR3 consists of 12 residues. V shed 5 bases and J shed 8 bases, with 12 bases lying between them. CDR3 DNA: TGTGCCAGCAGTGGGGACAAGGAAGGCTACACCTTC. Amino acid sequence: CASSGDKEGYTF.

V is TRBV11-2 and J is TRBJ2-1, with D maybe TRBD2 (6 bases). V gave up 5 bases and J gave up 6 bases, with 23 bases separating them. Germline-derived CDR1 and CDR2 are SGHAT and FQNNGV. CDR3 length: 17 residues. The CDR3 is CASSQYHRGVGLNEQFF. The CDR3 DNA reads TGTGCCAGCAGCCAATATCATAGGGGTGTGGGACTCAATGAGCAGTTCTTC.

V is TRBV2 and J is TRBJ2-5; possible D gene TRBD2, 6 bases. The CDR3 covers 13 residues. Trimming shortened V by 4 bases and J by 2 bases, and 8 bases separated the two germline ends. CDR1 is SNHLY and CDR2 is FYNNEI in the germline V gene. The CDR3 sequence is CASSGDWQETQYF. DNA of the CDR3: TGTGCCAGCAGTGGGGACTGGCAAGAGACCCAGTACTTC.

The chain links TRBV10-3 to TRBJ1-1; D might be TRBD1 (5 bases). Between the trimmed V and J ends, which lost 0 bases and 1 base, there was a span of 12 bases. This CDR3 has 16 residues. In germline, CDR1 is ENHRY, CDR2 SYGVKD. The CDR3 sequence: CAISESLGTGNTEAFF. The CDR3 DNA follows: TGTGCCATCAGTGAGTCCCTTGGGACGGGGAACACTGAAGCTTTCTTT.

CDR3 in DNA: TGCGCCAGCAGCTTGACAGTATCGAACACTGAAGCTTTCTTT. This gives the protein CASSLTVSNTEAFF. This chain links TRBV5-1 with TRBJ1-1; D is uncertain. CDR1 is SGHRS, CDR2 YFSETQ, per germline. V was clipped by 1 base and J by 1 base, with 8 bases between them. The CDR3 is made up of 14 amino acids.

V gene TRBV7-2 combines with J gene TRBJ1-4, with D uncertain. CDR1 and CDR2 (germline): SGHTA, FQGNSA. CDR3 length: 14 residues. The V and J ends lost 5 bases and 0 bases respectively, with 7 bases between them. The CDR3 DNA follows: TGTGCCAGCAGCCCGACTGCAACTAATGAAAAACTGTTTTTT. Amino acid sequence: CASSPTATNEKLFF.

This chain uses TRBV28 with TRBJ2-3; D is unresolved. V shed 2 bases and J shed 6 bases, with 18 bases lying between them. The CDR3 is 16 residues long. Germline V gene data show CDR1 as MDHEN and CDR2 as SYDVKM. The CDR3 DNA is TGTGCCAGCAGTTTAGCCCGATCAGACCCTTTGGATACGCAGTATTTT. This codes for CASSLARSDPLDTQYF. Complete variable domain (other parts from reference TRBV28 and TRBJ2-3): DVKVTQSSRYLVKRTGEKVFLECVQDMDHENMFWYRQDPGLGLRLIYFSYDVKMKEKGDIPEGYSVSREKKERFSLILESASTNQTSMYLCASSLARSDPLDTQYFGPGTRLTVL.